This is a list of T cell receptor beta chains from one sample in a study of CD8+ T cells in alopecia areata. The repertoire was sequenced with immunoSEQ multiplex PCR; TCRdb's copy has only in-frame clones and lacks some. Of 200,000 to 250,000 clones in the sample, roughly 56% were seen once. What was sequenced was CD8+ T cells sorted from blood. The origin of the receptors is a human donor in good health. The CDR3 runs from the conserved cysteine through the conserved F or W. Fields, in order: clone size, V gene, D gene, J gene, CDR3 protein, CDR3 DNA. D genes are given only for firm matches. The size of a clone is reported for some rows only, either as once, few or many, or as a class for expanded clones.

>NA|TRBV5-6|TRBD1|TRBJ1-1
CASSFGTGTTAFF
TGTGCCAGCAGCTTCGGGACAGGGACGACGGCTTTCTTT
>NA|TRBV9|NA|TRBJ2-7
CASSVGDSYEQYF
TGTGCCAGCAGCGTTGGGGATTCCTACGAGCAGTACTTC
>NA|TRBV7-9|NA|TRBJ2-2
CASSQGGDKGGGGELFF
TGTGCCAGCAGCCAGGGTGGGGACAAAGGCGGCGGCGGGGAGCTGTTTTTT
>few|TRBV7-2|NA|TRBJ2-7
CASSSPLPGDEQYF
TGTGCCAGCAGCTCCCCTCTCCCTGGGGACGAGCAGTACTTC
>NA|TRBV23-1|NA|TRBJ1-2
CASSQDIRSRNYGYTF
TGCGCCAGCAGTCAAGACATCAGGTCTCGCAACTATGGCTACACCTTC
>NA|TRBV15|TRBD1|TRBJ1-2
CATSRDLTGGNYGYTF
TGTGCCACCAGCAGAGATCTGACAGGGGGTAACTATGGCTACACCTTC
>few|TRBV10-2|NA|TRBJ1-1
CASKNAIHTEAFF
TGCGCCAGCAAGAACGCGATACACACTGAAGCTTTCTTT
>NA|TRBV4-1|NA|TRBJ1-6
CASSQTGTTHYSPLHF
TGCGCCAGCAGCCAAACCGGGACAACCCATTATTCACCCCTCCACTTT
>NA|TRBV4-1|TRBD2|TRBJ2-3
CASSQTIAGGSTDTQYF
TGCGCCAGCAGCCAAACCATAGCGGGGGGTAGCACAGATACGCAGTATTTT
>few|TRBV7-9|NA|TRBJ2-1
CASSRLNNEQFF
TGTGCCAGCAGCCGACTGAACAATGAGCAGTTCTTC
>NA|TRBV6-6|TRBD2|TRBJ2-1
CASSYRAGDNEQFF
TGTGCCAGCAGTTACAGGGCGGGGGACAATGAGCAGTTCTTC
>once|TRBV9|NA|TRBJ2-5
CASSGSQETQYF
TGTGCCAGCAGCGGCAGTCAAGAGACCCAGTACTTC
>NA|TRBV5-6|NA|TRBJ2-5
CASSLKWETQYF
TGTGCCAGCAGCTTGAAGTGGGAGACCCAGTACTTC
>few|TRBV12-5|NA|TRBJ1-5
CASGPGSVSNQPQHF
TGTGCTAGTGGTCCTGGCTCGGTTAGCAATCAGCCCCAGCATTTT
>many|TRBV13|NA|TRBJ1-2
CASSARGTAFYGYTF
TGTGCCAGCAGCGCTCGGGGCACCGCGTTCTATGGCTACACCTTC
>few|TRBV7-6|TRBD1|TRBJ2-3
CASSHGTGLTDTQYF
TGTGCCAGCAGCCATGGGACAGGACTCACAGATACGCAGTATTTT
>NA|TRBV29-1|NA|TRBJ1-1
CSVMGAGAEAFF
TGCAGCGTGATGGGGGCAGGCGCTGAAGCTTTCTTT
>NA|TRBV29-1|NA|TRBJ1-3
CSVEGFDGNTIYF
TGCAGCGTTGAGGGATTCGACGGAAACACCATATATTTT
>once|TRBV6-5|TRBD2|TRBJ2-5
CASSPGGGTQETQYF
TGTGCCAGCAGCCCTGGGGGGGGGACCCAAGAGACCCAGTACTTC
>NA|TRBV13|NA|TRBJ2-3
CASALGRTDTQYF
TGTGCCAGCGCCCTGGGTCGCACAGATACGCAGTATTTT
>NA|TRBV30|NA|TRBJ2-1
CAWSPPGQYNEQFF
TGTGCCTGGAGTCCTCCGGGACAATACAATGAGCAGTTCTTC
>few|TRBV5-4|TRBD1|TRBJ1-6
CASSYLGQDSSYNSPLHF
TGTGCCAGCAGCTACCTCGGACAGGATAGCTCCTATAATTCACCCCTCCACTTT
>NA|TRBV2|TRBD1|TRBJ1-5
CASTEGTANNQPQHF
TGTGCCAGCACCGAAGGGACAGCAAATAATCAGCCCCAGCATTTT
>NA|TRBV6-6|NA|TRBJ2-1
CASSYSRTDANEQFF
TGTGCCAGCAGTTACTCGAGGACAGACGCAAATGAGCAGTTCTTC
>NA|TRBV29-1|NA|TRBJ1-2
CSVDTTGYGYTF
TGCAGCGTTGACACCACAGGGTACGGCTACACCTTC
>NA|TRBV5-6|NA|TRBJ2-5
CASSLPGPETQYF
TGTGCCAGCAGCTTGCCAGGACCGGAGACCCAGTACTTC
>NA|TRBV6-6|TRBD1|TRBJ2-7
CASSYYQGADEQYF
TGTGCCAGCAGTTACTACCAGGGGGCCGACGAGCAGTACTTC
>few|TRBV25-1|NA|TRBJ2-1
CASSRFRGKDEQFF
TGTGCCAGCAGCCGCTTCCGGGGGAAGGATGAGCAGTTCTTC
>NA|TRBV27|NA|TRBJ1-1
CASSFRGNTEAFF
TGTGCCAGCAGTTTCAGGGGGAACACTGAAGCTTTCTTT
>NA|TRBV13|NA|TRBJ2-1
CASSGPGGSEQFF
TGTGCCAGCAGCGGCCCGGGGGGCAGTGAGCAGTTCTTC
>NA|TRBV29-1|TRBD1|TRBJ1-3
CSVVPTGSGNTIYF
TGCAGCGTTGTCCCGACAGGGTCTGGAAACACCATATATTTT
>few|TRBV29-1|TRBD1|TRBJ2-5
CSVEGPARGYQETQYF
TGCAGCGTTGAGGGCCCCGCCAGGGGGTACCAAGAGACCCAGTACTTC
>once|TRBV5-1|NA|TRBJ2-5
CASSLAGGETQYF
TGCGCCAGCAGCTTGGCTGGGGGTGAGACCCAGTACTTC
>few|TRBV21-1|NA|TRBJ2-3
CASSPHLELAVTDTQYF
TGTGCCAGCAGCCCTCATCTGGAACTAGCGGTTACAGATACGCAGTATTTT
>few|TRBV29-1|TRBD1|TRBJ2-3
CSVAPGLEGGRDTQYF
TGCAGCGTTGCTCCAGGTTTAGAAGGGGGCCGGGATACGCAGTATTTT
>NA|TRBV29-1|NA|TRBJ2-7
CSVLFGEQYF
TGCAGCGTGCTATTTGGCGAGCAGTACTTC
>NA|TRBV29-1|NA|TRBJ1-1
CSVEVGLNTEAFF
TGCAGCGTTGAGGTGGGGCTGAACACTGAAGCTTTCTTT
>NA|TRBV9|TRBD2|TRBJ2-1
CASSAPRLAKQFF
TGTGCCAGCAGCGCCCCCCGACTAGCCAAGCAGTTCTTC
>NA|TRBV27|NA|TRBJ2-3
CASSPAQASTDTQYF
TGTGCCAGCAGCCCCGCGCAGGCCAGCACAGATACGCAGTATTTT
>NA|TRBV30|NA|TRBJ1-3
CAWSVGLTGNTIYF
TGTGCCTGGAGTGTAGGGTTAACTGGAAACACCATATATTTT
>NA|TRBV29-1|NA|TRBJ1-2
CSGMGEYGYTF
TGCAGCGGGATGGGCGAATATGGCTACACCTTC
>NA|TRBV29-1|NA|TRBJ1-1
CSVWVTDEAFF
TGCAGCGTGTGGGTCACAGACGAAGCTTTCTTT
>NA|TRBV29-1|NA|TRBJ2-2
CSVPTGGSHPGELFF
TGCAGCGTCCCCACGGGCGGGTCACACCCGGGGGAGCTGTTTTTT
>NA|TRBV9|NA|TRBJ2-5
CASSVDETQYF
TGTGCCAGCAGCGTAGATGAGACCCAGTACTTC
>NA|TRBV18|NA|TRBJ2-7
CASSRGNQDYYEQYF
TGTGCCAGCTCACGGGGGAATCAGGATTACTACGAGCAGTACTTC
>NA|TRBV5-1|NA|TRBJ2-7
CASSLSTGPYEQYF
TGCGCCAGCAGCTTGTCCACCGGCCCATACGAGCAGTACTTC
>medium-sized|TRBV2|NA|TRBJ2-1
CASRDFQDPSNEQFF
TGTGCCAGCAGGGACTTTCAGGACCCTAGCAATGAGCAGTTCTTC
>NA|TRBV6-5|TRBD2|TRBJ2-3
CASNLAGVTDTQYF
TGTGCCAGCAACCTAGCGGGGGTCACAGATACGCAGTATTTT
>NA|TRBV15|NA|TRBJ2-5
CATSATTPFDSQETQYF
TGTGCCACCAGCGCCACCACGCCCTTCGACAGCCAAGAGACCCAGTACTTC
>few|TRBV4-1|NA|TRBJ1-5
CASSQYTDNQPQHF
TGCGCCAGCAGCCAATACACGGACAATCAGCCCCAGCATTTT